The T cell receptor beta chain described here comes from a study of blood T cells in healthy people across ages. This clonotype was detected only once. Its antigen is unidentified. Notes on the study in general: A conclusive naive versus antigen-experienced comparison was prevented by the unsorted PBMCs.

A minimum of 7 million PBMCs was isolated per sample. V shed 1 base and J shed 13 bases, with 14 bases lying between them. Germline V gene lookup returns CDR1 MGHRA and CDR2 YSYEKL. The length of the CDR3 is 13 residues. A second PCR, run for roughly 7 to 12 cycles, used a sample-barcoded 5' primer plus a J-beta primer mix. A single record per CDR3 protein comes from TCRdb applying MiXCR to the 5' RACE reads. The table includes 1.5 million to 1.9 million distinct CDR3 sequences, approximately 43% detected once. The J gene is TRBJ2-4, the V gene TRBV4-1, with D perhaps being TRBD1 or TRBD2 (5 bases each). The TCR sequence derives from a woman between 18 and 30 years old in good health. Sequenced material: blood. CDR3 in DNA: TGCGCCAGCAGCCAAGTAGGGACCCGGTGGCAGTACTTC. This sequence encodes CASSQVGTRWQYF.